The 27 T cell receptor beta chains below were found in one sample sequenced in a study of T cells in tuberculosis. Time point given: new active TB diagnosis, blood taken before or within 7 days of starting treatment. Clones were sequenced by immunoSEQ multiplex PCR, and TCRdb holds only the in-frame ones, with some missing. The repertoire holds tens of thousands of clones, with 70% to 90% as singletons. The sequences come from PBMCs, collected at tuberculosis diagnosis. All receptors come from an adult with tuberculosis.

The gene calls are TRBV5-1 and TRBJ2-5, with 8 bases identical to TRBD1. The V gene end was trimmed by 4 bases and the J gene end by 1 base; junction bases not matched to a gene: 3. Germline values: CDR1 SGHRS, CDR2 YFSETQ. The CDR3 loop spans 14 amino acids. In DNA form, the CDR3 reads TGCGCCAGCAGCGTCGGACAGGGCCAAGAGACCCAGTACTTC. This codes for CASSVGQGQETQYF.

This clone was recorded only once. The chain uses TRBV7-9 and TRBJ2-1; 9 nucleotides align to TRBD1. Germline V gene data show CDR1 as SEHNR and CDR2 as FQNEAQ (reference sequence). There are 14 residues in the CDR3. V trimming: 3 bases; J trimming: 8 bases; junction bases outside the gene matches: 5. CDR3 DNA sequence: TGTGCCAGCAGCTTGGGGACAGGGCAACATGAGCAGTTCTTC. This translates into CASSLGTGQHEQFF.

The gene calls are TRBV19 and TRBJ2-1, with TRBD1 matching 11 bases. Germline V gene lookup returns CDR1 LNHDA and CDR2 SQIVND (reference sequence). The CDR3 is 15 residues long. Trimming cost V 5 bases and J 5 bases; bases outside gene matches: 5. In DNA form, the CDR3 reads TGTGCCAGTAGTGCGGACAGGGGGCTAGACAATGAGCAGTTCTTC. Translation gives CASSADRGLDNEQFF.

This clone was picked up a small number of times. This rearrangement joins TRBV30 to TRBJ1-3; D not certain. The CDR3 consists of 15 residues. The V end lost 0 bases, the J end lost 0 bases, and 9 bases lay between the germline ends. The germline V gene has CDR1 GTSNPN and CDR2 SVGIG (reference sequence). CDR3 sequence: CAWSVMSLSGNTIYF. The CDR3 bases are TGTGCCTGGAGTGTTATGTCCCTCTCTGGAAACACCATATATTTT.

The J gene is TRBJ1-3, the V gene TRBV2; D remains unclear. Germline lookup yields CDR1 SNHLY and CDR2 FYNNEI. The CDR3 runs 15 residues. V dropped 8 bases and J dropped 1 base, with 15 bases sitting between them. This CDR3 reads CASCPRGASGNTIYF. DNA for the CDR3: TGTGCCAGCTGTCCCCGCGGTGCGTCTGGAAACACCATATATTTT.

The chain carries TRBV6-5 and TRBJ1-1, with no clear D. V was pared by 6 bases and J by 1 base, with 6 bases between. The CDR3 has 12 residues. Germline CDR1 MNHEY, CDR2 SVGAGI. CDR3 DNA: TGTGCCAGCAGGCGGGAGAACACTGAAGCTTTCTTT. Translated: CASRRENTEAFF.

The J gene is TRBJ1-5, the V gene TRBV5-8; D is perhaps TRBD1 (6 bases). The CDR3 covers 12 residues. Germline CDR1 and CDR2: SGHTS and YDEGEE. The V and J ends lost 4 bases and 16 bases respectively, with 18 bases between them. This chain's CDR3 is CASSTRGRVKHF. The CDR3 DNA reads as TGTGCCAGCAGCACCAGGGGTAGGGTAAAACATTTT.

The V call is TRBV7-7, the J call TRBJ2-2; 14 nucleotides line up with TRBD2. Germline CDR1 reads SSHAT; CDR2 reads FNYEAQ (reference sequence). With 5 bases clipped from V and 6 bases from J, the junction kept 2 bases outside the gene matches. This CDR3 is built from 15 residues. CDR3 DNA sequence: TGTGCCAGCAGCCTGGGACTAGCGGGAGCCGGGGAGCTGTTTTTT. Translated: CASSLGLAGAGELFF.

The chain links TRBV19 to TRBJ2-7; 7 nucleotides agree with TRBD1. V lost 3 bases to trimming and J lost 2 bases; unmatched junction nucleotides: 7. The CDR3 loop spans 15 amino acids. Per germline, CDR1 LNHDA and CDR2 SQIVND (reference sequence). The CDR3 loop is CASSMAGGYPYEQYF. CDR3 DNA: TGTGCCAGTAGTATGGCAGGGGGTTACCCCTACGAGCAGTACTTC.

V and J are TRBV19 and TRBJ1-5, with no clear D. The germline gives CDR1 LNHDA, CDR2 SQIVND (reference sequence). The CDR3 is 14 amino acids. Trimming removed 1 base at V and 11 bases at J, with 15 bases between. The CDR3 loop reads CASSIVELREAQHF. CDR3 sequence (DNA): TGTGCCAGTAGTATAGTTGAACTCCGGGAAGCCCAGCATTTT.

The V and J genes are TRBV7-9 and TRBJ2-7; TRBD1 aligns across 9 bases. Germline V gene lookup returns CDR1 SEHNR and CDR2 FQNEAQ (reference sequence). J lost 6 bases, V lost 6 bases, and 6 bases had no gene match. CDR3 length: 13 amino acids. The CDR3 sequence: CASSRQGGIEQYF. The CDR3 nucleotides read TGTGCCAGCAGTCGACAGGGGGGTATCGAGCAGTACTTC.

The chain uses TRBV6-5 and TRBJ2-5, with D perhaps TRBD2 (5 bases). The V gene lost 10 bases and the J gene lost 5 bases, with 14 bases spanning the gap. CDR3 length: 12 residues. The germline gives CDR1 MNHEY, CDR2 SVGAGI. The CDR3 nucleotides read TGTGCCACCTCGACTAAAGGGGAGACCCAGTACTTC. It specifies CATSTKGETQYF.

This clone was seen more than once but under ten times. This chain connects TRBV30 to TRBJ2-2; tentative D call: TRBD1 (6 bases). Germline loops: CDR1 GTSNPN, CDR2 SVGIG (reference sequence). The V and J ends lost 4 bases and 6 bases respectively, with 12 bases between them. The CDR3 is 13 residues long. The CDR3 loop is CAWKTGQPGELFF. The DNA of the CDR3 is TGTGCCTGGAAGACCGGACAGCCCGGGGAGCTGTTTTTT.

The chain has TRBV6-5 and TRBJ2-5; D not resolved. V was trimmed by 7 bases and J by 7 bases, leaving 10 bases between them. Germline CDR1 MNHEY, CDR2 SVGAGI. The CDR3 extends over 11 amino acids. As DNA, the CDR3 is TGTGCCAGCACCGTAAAGAGGACCCAGTACTTC. Translating gives CASTVKRTQYF.

V usage is TRBV7-9 and J usage is TRBJ1-2, with TRBD1 matching over 11 bases. V was pared by 5 bases and J by 6 bases, with 17 bases of the junction left unmatched. The CDR3 has 18 residues. CDR1 is SEHNR, CDR2 FQNEAQ, per germline (reference sequence). CDR3 DNA: TGTGCCAGCAGCCCTACCGGGGACAGGGGGACTATTCGGAATGGCTACACCTTC. It is translated as CASSPTGDRGTIRNGYTF.

This chain links TRBV30 with TRBJ2-7; 7 nucleotides align to TRBD1. J gave up 3 bases and V 6 bases, and 5 bases lay outside the gene matches. There are 12 residues in the CDR3. From germline, CDR1 is GTSNPN and CDR2 SVGIG (reference sequence). CDR3 protein: CACSGQRYEQYF. The CDR3, as DNA: TGTGCCTGCTCGGGACAGCGCTACGAGCAGTACTTC.

The chain has TRBV5-4 and TRBJ1-2; unclear D gene. V shed 0 bases and J shed 7 bases, with 7 bases lying between them. Looked up from germline, CDR1 is SGHNT and CDR2 is YYREEE (reference sequence). This CDR3 comprises 12 residues. CDR3 sequence: CASSLVEGGYTF. The CDR3 DNA follows: TGTGCCAGCAGCTTGGTTGAGGGTGGCTACACCTTC.

CDR3 amino acids: CASSFRQAALGNSPLHF. In nucleotides, the CDR3 is TGTGCCAGCAGTTTCCGACAGGCCGCTCTCGGGAATTCACCCCTCCACTTT. This rearrangement joins TRBV11-2 to TRBJ1-6; D possibly corresponds to TRBD1 (6 bases). The V gene's germline CDR1 is SGHAT and CDR2 FQNNGV. There are 17 residues in the CDR3. V dropped 6 bases and J dropped 7 bases, with 22 bases sitting between them. Based on the CDR3 plus reference TRBV11-2 and TRBJ1-6, the full variable domain is EAGVAQSPRYKIIEKRQSVAFWCNPISGHATLYWYQQILGQGPKLLIQFQNNGVVDDSQLPKDRFSAERLKGVDSTLKIQPAKLEDSAVYLCASSFRQAALGNSPLHFGNGTRLTVT.

This chain uses TRBV19 with TRBJ1-4; 7 bases line up with TRBD1. V dropped 6 bases and J dropped 4; count of bases not matched to a gene: 8. The CDR3 has 15 residues. Germline CDR1 and CDR2: LNHDA and SQIVND (reference sequence). The CDR3 protein is CASRGQRHFNEKLFF. For the CDR3, the DNA is TGTGCCAGTAGGGGACAGCGGCACTTTAATGAAAAACTGTTTTTT.

The chain combines TRBV6-5 with TRBJ1-3; 9 bases line up with TRBD1. V shed 0 bases and J 4 bases; nucleotides not matched to a gene: 4. The germline V gene has CDR1 MNHEY and CDR2 SVGAGI. CDR3 length: 16 amino acids. The CDR3 spells CASSYSTGGIGNTIYF. CDR3 in DNA: TGTGCCAGCAGTTACTCGACAGGGGGAATAGGAAACACCATATATTTT.

The chain joins TRBV18 to TRBJ1-1; a possible D gene is TRBD1 (5 bases). This CDR3 has 15 residues. CDR1 and CDR2 from the germline V gene are KGHSH and LQKENI. Trimming took 2 bases from V and 5 from J, leaving 15 bases between them. The CDR3 DNA is TGTGCCAGCTCACCAGCTATAGGGGTAAATACTGAAGCTTTCTTT. It codes for CASSPAIGVNTEAFF.

This clone occurred once. J is TRBJ1-2 and V is TRBV29-1; D ambiguous. Germline-derived CDR1 and CDR2 are SQVTM and ANQGSEA. There are 11 residues in the CDR3. V lost 2 bases and J lost 8, with 9 bases in between. The CDR3 DNA sequence: TGCAGCGTTGAACTCGGGGAGGGCTACACCTTC. It specifies CSVELGEGYTF.

The chain couples TRBV9 to TRBJ2-1; D gene uncertain. The length of the CDR3 is 14 residues. Trimming shortened V by 0 bases and J by 5 bases, and 9 bases separated the two germline ends. From germline, CDR1 is SGDLS and CDR2 YYNGEE. The CDR3 is CASSVEEIHNEQFF. The CDR3, as DNA: TGTGCCAGCAGCGTAGAAGAGATACACAATGAGCAGTTCTTC.

The count of this clone is one. The rearrangement links TRBV5-6 to TRBJ1-5; D unresolved. The V and J ends lost 3 bases and 0 bases respectively, with 4 bases between them. The CDR3 totals 13 residues. Germline V gives CDR1 SGHDT, CDR2 YYEEEE. The CDR3 DNA sequence: TGTGCCAGCAGCTCGTATAGCAATCAGCCCCAGCATTTT. Its translation is CASSSYSNQPQHF. Complete variable domain (other parts from reference TRBV5-6 and TRBJ1-5): DAGVTQSPTHLIKTRGQQVTLRCSPKSGHDTVSWYQQALGQGPQFIFQYYEEEERQRGNFPDRFSGHQFPNYSSELNVNALLLGDSALYLCASSSYSNQPQHFGDGTRLSIL.

The J gene is TRBJ1-4, the V gene TRBV29-1, with D maybe TRBD1 (5 bases). Germline V gene sequence: CDR1 SQVTM, CDR2 ANQGSEA. With 5 bases removed from V and 8 bases from J, the gap between germline ends came to 12 bases. This CDR3 has 12 residues. This CDR3 reads CSVWGQEEKLFF. CDR3 DNA sequence: TGCAGCGTTTGGGGCCAAGAAGAAAAACTGTTTTTT.

The genes are TRBV5-4 and TRBJ2-1; TRBD2 matches at 7 bases. Germline-derived CDR1 and CDR2 are SGHNT and YYREEE (reference sequence). The CDR3 has 15 residues. After removal of 4 bases from V and 7 bases from J, the junction contained 11 bases not matched to a gene. The CDR3 here is CASSRASGGRNEQFF. The DNA for the CDR3 is TGTGCCAGCAGCCGGGCTAGCGGAGGGAGGAATGAGCAGTTCTTC.

CDR3 nucleotide sequence: TGTGCCAGCAGGGCGGCCGGCTACGAGCAGTACTTC. It translates to CASRAAGYEQYF. The V call is TRBV6-1, the J call TRBJ2-7, with D hard to call. CDR3 length: 12 residues. CDR1 is MNHNS, CDR2 SASEGT, per germline. The V end lost 6 bases, the J end lost 3 bases, and 9 bases lay between the germline ends.